The rows below give T cell receptor beta chains drawn from one sample of a study of control samples from healthy donors and cancer patients. TCRdb keeps only in-frame clones here, not all; method: immunoSEQ multiplex PCR. The sample holds about 60,000 clones, roughly 90% seen once. Source material: PBMCs. The receptor set was obtained from a man aged 40-50 years with colorectal cancer. CDR3s include the opening cysteine and the closing phenylalanine or tryptophan. D genes are given only for firm matches. The listing skips clone size in some rows; elsewhere it reads once, few, many or a size class.

CASSLVPAVQETQYF	TGCGCCAGCAGCTTGGTACCGGCGGTGCAGGAGACCCAGTACTTC	TRBV5-1	-	TRBJ2-5	-
CASSVSQGGEKLFF	TGTGCCAGCAGCGTGAGCCAGGGGGGTGAAAAACTGTTTTTT	TRBV9	-	TRBJ1-4	TRBD1
CASRSGNHQPQHF	TGTGCCAGCAGGTCCGGGAACCATCAGCCCCAGCATTTT	TRBV2	-	TRBJ1-5	-
CASGNRDTQYF	TGTGCCAGTGGAAACAGGGATACGCAGTATTTT	TRBV9	-	TRBJ2-3	-
CSVSVSDNQPQHF	TGCAGCGTTTCGGTTAGCGACAATCAGCCCCAGCATTTT	TRBV29-1	-	TRBJ1-5	-
CASSFASWNGYTF	TGTGCCAGCAGCTTCGCATCGTGGAATGGCTACACCTTC	TRBV11-2	-	TRBJ1-2	-
CASSLDSGNSPLHF	TGTGCCAGCAGCCTGGACAGCGGAAATTCACCCCTCCACTTT	TRBV5-4	-	TRBJ1-6	-
CASSESGGAGRAKNIQYF	TGTGCCAGCAGTGAATCGGGGGGAGCCGGTCGAGCCAAAAACATTCAGTACTTC	TRBV6-1	-	TRBJ2-4	TRBD2
CASSHAYEQYF	TGTGCCAGCAGCCATGCTTACGAGCAGTACTTC	TRBV14	few	TRBJ2-7	-
CASSPAPPGASSYNEQFF	TGTGCCAGTAGTCCGGCCCCCCCAGGGGCCTCCTCCTACAATGAGCAGTTCTTC	TRBV19	-	TRBJ2-1	-
CSVGGSVPGPAFF	TGCAGCGTTGGGGGCTCGGTCCCCGGACCGGCTTTCTTT	TRBV29-1	-	TRBJ1-1	-
CASSAEGGASTDTQYF	TGTGCCAGCAGCGCCGAGGGGGGGGCTAGCACAGATACGCAGTATTTT	TRBV9	-	TRBJ2-3	-
CASRSPDRGPEAFF	TGTGCCAGCAGATCCCCCGACAGGGGACCTGAAGCTTTCTTT	TRBV6-6	-	TRBJ1-1	TRBD1
CASSYGQRQPQHF	TGTGCCAGCAGTTACGGGCAGAGACAGCCCCAGCATTTT	TRBV6-5	-	TRBJ1-5	-
CASSQRTSGGARDNEQFF	TGCGCCAGCAGCCAAAGGACTAGCGGGGGGGCCCGAGACAATGAGCAGTTCTTC	TRBV4-1	-	TRBJ2-1	TRBD2
CASSLARDTGELFF	TGCGCCAGCAGCTTGGCCAGGGACACCGGGGAGCTGTTTTTT	TRBV5-1	-	TRBJ2-2	-
CASKRDRNFYGYTF	TGTGCCAGCAAACGGGACAGAAATTTTTATGGCTACACCTTC	TRBV2	-	TRBJ1-2	TRBD1